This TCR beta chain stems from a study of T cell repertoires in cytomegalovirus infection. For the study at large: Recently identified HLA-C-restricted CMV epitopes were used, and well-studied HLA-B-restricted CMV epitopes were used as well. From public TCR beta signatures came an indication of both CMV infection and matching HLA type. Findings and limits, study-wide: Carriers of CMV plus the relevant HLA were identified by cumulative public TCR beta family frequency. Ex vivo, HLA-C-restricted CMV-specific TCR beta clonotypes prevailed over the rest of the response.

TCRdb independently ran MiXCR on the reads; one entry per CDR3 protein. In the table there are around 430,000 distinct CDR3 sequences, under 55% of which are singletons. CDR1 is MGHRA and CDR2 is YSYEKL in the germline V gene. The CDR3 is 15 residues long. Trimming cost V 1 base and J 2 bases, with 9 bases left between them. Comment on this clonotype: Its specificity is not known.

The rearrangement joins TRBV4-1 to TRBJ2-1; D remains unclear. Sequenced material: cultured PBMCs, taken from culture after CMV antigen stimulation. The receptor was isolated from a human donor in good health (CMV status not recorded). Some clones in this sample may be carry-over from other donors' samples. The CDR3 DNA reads TGCGCCAGCAGCCAAGTCGTCGGAACCTACAATGAGCAGTTCTTC. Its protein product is CASSQVVGTYNEQFF.